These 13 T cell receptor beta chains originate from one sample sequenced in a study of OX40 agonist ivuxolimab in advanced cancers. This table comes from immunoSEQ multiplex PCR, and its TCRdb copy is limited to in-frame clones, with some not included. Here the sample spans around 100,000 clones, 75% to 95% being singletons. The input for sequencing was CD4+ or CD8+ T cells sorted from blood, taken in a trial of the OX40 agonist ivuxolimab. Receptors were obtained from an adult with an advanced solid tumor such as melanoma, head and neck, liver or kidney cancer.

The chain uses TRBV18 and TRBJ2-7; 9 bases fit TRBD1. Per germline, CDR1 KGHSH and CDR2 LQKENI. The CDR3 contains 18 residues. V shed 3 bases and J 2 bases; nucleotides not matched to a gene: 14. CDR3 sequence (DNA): TGTGCCAGCTCACCCCTCACTTCCCGGGGACAGGGTGCCTACGAGCAGTACTTC. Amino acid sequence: CASSPLTSRGQGAYEQYF.

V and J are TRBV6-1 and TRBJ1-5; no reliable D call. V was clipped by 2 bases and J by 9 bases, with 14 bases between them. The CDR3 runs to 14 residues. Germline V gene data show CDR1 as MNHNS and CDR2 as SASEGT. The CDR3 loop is CASSEFGTLGPQHF. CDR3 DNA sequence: TGTGCCAGCAGTGAATTCGGCACCTTAGGGCCCCAGCATTTT.

The CDR3 DNA sequence: TGTGCCAGCTCACCTCAAGGGGTCGACGAGCAGTACTTC. Translation gives CASSPQGVDEQYF. The genes are TRBV18 and TRBJ2-7; TRBD1 might be the D (5 bases). This CDR3 comprises 13 residues. The V gene lost 3 bases and the J gene lost 5 bases, with 11 bases spanning the gap. CDR1 and CDR2 from the germline V gene are KGHSH and LQKENI.

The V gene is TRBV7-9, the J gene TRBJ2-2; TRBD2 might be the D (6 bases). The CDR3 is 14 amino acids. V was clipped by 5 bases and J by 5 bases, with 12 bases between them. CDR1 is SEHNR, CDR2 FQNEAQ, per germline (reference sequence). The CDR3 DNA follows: TGTGCCAGCAGCCACGGGAGCGGAACCGGGGAGCTGTTTTTT. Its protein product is CASSHGSGTGELFF.

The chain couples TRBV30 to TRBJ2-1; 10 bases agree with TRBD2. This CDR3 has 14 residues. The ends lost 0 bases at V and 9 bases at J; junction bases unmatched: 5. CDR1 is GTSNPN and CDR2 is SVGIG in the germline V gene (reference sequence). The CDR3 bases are TGTGCCTGGAGTGTAAAAGCGGGAGGGATTGAGCAGTTCTTC. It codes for CAWSVKAGGIEQFF. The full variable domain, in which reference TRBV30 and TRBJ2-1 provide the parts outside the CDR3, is SQTIHQWPATLVQPVGSPLSLECTVEGTSNPNLYWYRQAAGRGLQLLFYSVGIGQISSEVPQNLSASRPQDRQFILSSKKLLLSDSGFYLCAWSVKAGGIEQFFGPGTRLTVL.

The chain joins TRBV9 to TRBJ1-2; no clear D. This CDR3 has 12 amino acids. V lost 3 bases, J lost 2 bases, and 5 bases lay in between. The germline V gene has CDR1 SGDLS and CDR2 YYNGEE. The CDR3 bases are TGTGCCAGCAGCGGAGGGAACTATGGCTACACCTTC. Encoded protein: CASSGGNYGYTF.

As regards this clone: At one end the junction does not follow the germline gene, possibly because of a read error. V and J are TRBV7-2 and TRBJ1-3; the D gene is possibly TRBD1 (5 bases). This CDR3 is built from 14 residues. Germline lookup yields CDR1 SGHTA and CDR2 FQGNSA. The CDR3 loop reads CASSLAKAQGRTIF. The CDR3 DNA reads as TGTGCCAGCAGCTTAGCCAAGGCGCAGGGCCGGACCATTTTT.

The CDR3 DNA is TGTGCCAGCAGTGAAATTAGCGAGCAGTACTTC. Residues: CASSEISEQYF. The V call is TRBV25-1, the J call TRBJ2-7, with no clear D. The CDR3 is made up of 11 amino acids. Germline CDR1 is MGHDK and CDR2 is SYGVNS. Deletions cut 2 bases from V and 6 bases from J, with 5 bases between.

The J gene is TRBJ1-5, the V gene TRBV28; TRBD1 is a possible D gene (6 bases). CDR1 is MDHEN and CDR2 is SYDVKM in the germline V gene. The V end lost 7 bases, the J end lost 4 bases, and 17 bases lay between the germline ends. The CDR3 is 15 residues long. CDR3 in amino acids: CASTEGGTTNQPQHF. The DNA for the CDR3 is TGTGCCAGCACCGAAGGGGGGACGACAAATCAGCCCCAGCATTTT.

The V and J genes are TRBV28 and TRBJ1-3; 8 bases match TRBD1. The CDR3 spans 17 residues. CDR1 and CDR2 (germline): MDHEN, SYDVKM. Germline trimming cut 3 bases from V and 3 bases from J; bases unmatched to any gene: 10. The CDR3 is CASSFRTGTGIGNTIYF. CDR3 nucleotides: TGTGCCAGCAGTTTTCGGACAGGGACAGGTATTGGAAACACCATATATTTT.

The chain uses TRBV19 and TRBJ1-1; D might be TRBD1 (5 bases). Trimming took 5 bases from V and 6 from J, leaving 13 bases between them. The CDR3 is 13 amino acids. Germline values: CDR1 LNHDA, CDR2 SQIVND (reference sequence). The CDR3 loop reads CASSSIEGSEAFF. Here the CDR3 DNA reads TGTGCCAGTAGTTCAATCGAGGGGTCTGAAGCTTTCTTT.

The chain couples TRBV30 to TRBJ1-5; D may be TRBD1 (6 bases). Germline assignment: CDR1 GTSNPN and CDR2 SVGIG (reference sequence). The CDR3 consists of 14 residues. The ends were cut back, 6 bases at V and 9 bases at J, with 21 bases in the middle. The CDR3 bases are TGTGCCTGCTCACAGGGTACGTGGTTCGCGCCCCAGCATTTT. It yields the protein CACSQGTWFAPQHF.

The DNA for the CDR3 is TGTGCCAGCAGCTATCCGGGAACTAGCGGGACTACTAGCACAGATACGCAGTATTTT. This encodes CASSYPGTSGTTSTDTQYF. The chain recombines TRBV7-9 with TRBJ2-3, with 10 bases that match TRBD2. The CDR3 loop spans 19 amino acids. Germline V gene lookup returns CDR1 SEHNR and CDR2 FQNEAQ (reference sequence). Trimming cost V 4 bases and J 0 bases; bases outside gene matches: 13.